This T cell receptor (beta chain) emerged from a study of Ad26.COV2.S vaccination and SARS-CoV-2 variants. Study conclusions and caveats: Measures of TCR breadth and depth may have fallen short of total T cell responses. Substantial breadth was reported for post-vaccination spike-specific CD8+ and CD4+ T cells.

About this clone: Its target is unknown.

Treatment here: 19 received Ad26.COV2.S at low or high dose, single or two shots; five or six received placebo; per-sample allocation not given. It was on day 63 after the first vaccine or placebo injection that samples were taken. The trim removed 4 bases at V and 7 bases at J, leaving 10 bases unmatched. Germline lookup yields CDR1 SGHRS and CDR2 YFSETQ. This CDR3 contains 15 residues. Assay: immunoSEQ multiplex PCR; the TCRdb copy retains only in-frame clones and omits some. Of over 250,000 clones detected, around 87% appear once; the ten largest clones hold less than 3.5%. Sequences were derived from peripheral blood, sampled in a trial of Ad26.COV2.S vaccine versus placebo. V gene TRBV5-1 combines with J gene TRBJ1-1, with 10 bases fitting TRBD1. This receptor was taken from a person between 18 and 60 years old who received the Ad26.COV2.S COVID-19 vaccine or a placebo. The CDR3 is CASSPGQGVRVEAFF. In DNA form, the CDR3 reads TGCGCCAGCAGCCCAGGACAGGGGGTCAGAGTTGAAGCTTTCTTT. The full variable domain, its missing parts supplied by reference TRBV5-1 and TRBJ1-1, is KAGVTQTPRYLIKTRGQQVTLSCSPISGHRSVSWYQQTPGQGLQFLFEYFSETQRNKGNFPGRFSGRQFSNSRSEMNVSTLELGDSALYLCASSPGQGVRVEAFFGQGTRLTVV.